This TCR beta chain was identified in a study of cytomegalovirus exposure and HLA in healthy donors. The PCR made use of 60 Vbeta and 13 Jbeta primers. Produced via immunoSEQ multiplex PCR; TCRdb's table is partial and in-frame only. Of around 140,000 clones listed, less than 85% are singletons. J gave up 4 bases and V 7 bases, and 7 bases lay outside the gene matches. The CDR3 spans 15 residues. Germline CDR1 is MNHEY and CDR2 is SVGAGI. Sequences were obtained from PBMCs. This sequence was found in a man in his forties in good health and CMV-seronegative. The V call is TRBV6-5, the J call TRBJ2-2, with 9 bases that match TRBD2. The CDR3 spells CASMWAGGGTGELFF. CDR3 DNA: TGTGCCAGCATGTGGGCGGGAGGGGGCACCGGGGAGCTGTTTTTT.